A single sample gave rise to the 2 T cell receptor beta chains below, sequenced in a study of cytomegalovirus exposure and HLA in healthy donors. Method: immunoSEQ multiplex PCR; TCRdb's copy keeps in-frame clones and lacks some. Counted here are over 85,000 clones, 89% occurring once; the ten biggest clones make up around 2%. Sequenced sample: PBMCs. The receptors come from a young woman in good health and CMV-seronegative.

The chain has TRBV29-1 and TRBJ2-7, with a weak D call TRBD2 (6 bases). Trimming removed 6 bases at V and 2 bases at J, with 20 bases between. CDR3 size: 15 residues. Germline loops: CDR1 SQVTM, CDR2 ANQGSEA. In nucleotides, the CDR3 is TGCAGCGTCTGGGGGAGGCAGGGAGTAACCTACGAGCAGTACTTC. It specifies CSVWGRQGVTYEQYF.

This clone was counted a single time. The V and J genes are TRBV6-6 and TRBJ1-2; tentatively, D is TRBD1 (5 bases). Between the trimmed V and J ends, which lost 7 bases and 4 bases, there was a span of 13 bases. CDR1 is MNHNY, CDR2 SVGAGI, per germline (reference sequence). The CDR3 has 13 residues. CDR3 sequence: CASKGVRGYGYTF. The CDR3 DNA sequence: TGTGCCAGCAAGGGTGTTAGGGGCTATGGCTACACCTTC.